The table lists the clone carrying this T cell receptor (beta chain) with many counts. Construction of the TCR beta libraries employed iRepertoire HTBI primers in conjunction with Arm-PCR of CDR3 regions. TCRdb re-called the multiplex PCR reads through MiXCR, storing one row per CDR3 protein. Here the sample spans a few hundred thousand distinct CDR3 sequences, approximately 13% being singletons. This sample stems from a study of regulatory T cells in long-lasting Graves disease. Regarding time point: newly diagnosed GD, antithyroid drugs for less than 3 months. The TCR library was made from RNA that had been extracted from PBMCs in TRIzol. In germline, CDR1 is MNHNS, CDR2 SASEGT. Trimming left V 6 bases short and J 5 bases short, with 13 bases between. The CDR3 is made up of 13 amino acids. The same data also went into a second study, on T cells in Graves' hyperthyroidism and ophthalmopathy. That source notes: Most thyroid clonotypes expanded above 0.001 were also detected in blood.

The material was peripheral blood mononuclear cells (PBMCs), obtained at new diagnosis, from a patient treated with antithyroid drugs. The V gene is TRBV6-1, the J gene TRBJ1-2, with a tentative D call TRBD1 (5 bases). The TCR originated in a man in his thirties or forties with Graves disease. The CDR3 region is CASSPTDGYGYTF. CDR3 DNA: TGTGCCAGCAGCCCGACAGATGGATATGGCTACACCTTC.